This T cell receptor beta chain was documented in a study of CXCR3-negative and CXCR3-positive naive CD8 T cells. As for the study in general: There were 120 million to 150 million TRB reads altogether, and each library had about 1.5 +/- 0.3 million of them.

UMI labels and 5' RACE were used to prepare the TRB cDNA libraries. From the 5' RACE reads, TCRdb lists one entry per CDR3 protein and no DNA. Its table lists thousands of distinct CDR3 sequences. Concerning this clonotype itself: No antigen is known for it.

The CDR3 is 15 residues long. The germline V gene encodes CDR1 PRHDT and CDR2 FYEKMQ (reference sequence). Overall study results and limits: Naive subsets had comparable surface CD5; TCR strength was inferred from TRB CDR3 properties. When CXCR3-positive naive cells were set against CXCR3-negative naive cells, the former had more hydrophobic TRB CDR3s. Diversity proved comparably high across both naive subsets and much lower in memory CD8+ cells.

V and J are TRBV13 and TRBJ1-2; the D gene TCRdb calls, TRBD1, cannot be checked with no DNA. The sample consisted of naive CXCR3- CD8+ T cells from blood. Stated subset: CD45RO-CCR7+CD27+CD95- naive CD8+ T cells lacking CXCR3 (TNR3-). The TCR comes from a human donor in good health. Some clones in this sample may be carry-over from other donors' samples. The CDR3 spells CASNPNRDISYGYTF.